Following are 28 T cell receptor beta chains from one sample sequenced in a study of monozygotic twins with inflammatory bowel disease. TCRdb reprocessed the 5' RACE reads and keeps a single row for each CDR3 protein, giving no DNA. The sample table sets out some 150,000 distinct CDR3 sequences. Specimen: blood. The receptors come from a human donor with ulcerative colitis or Crohn's disease, or a healthy co-twin of an affected twin (not recorded which).

This rearrangement joins TRBV10-3 to TRBJ2-7; TCRdb's D call, TRBD2, is unchecked because there is no DNA. CDR3 length: 13 amino acids. CDR1 is ENHRY, CDR2 SYGVKD, per germline. The CDR3 loop reads CAIATGRDYEQYF.

The J gene is TRBJ1-2, the V gene TRBV15; no DNA is available, so the TRBD1 call from TCRdb remains unchecked. CDR3 length equals 14 residues. Germline-derived CDR1 and CDR2 are LNHNV and YYDKDF (reference sequence). The CDR3 is CATSRDRDIYGYTF. Variable domain in full (rest from reference TRBV15 and TRBJ1-2): DAMVIQNPRYQVTQFGKPVTLSCSQTLNHNVMYWYQQKSSQAPKLLFHYYDKDFNNEADTPDNFQSRRPNTSFCFLDIRSPGLGDTAMYLCATSRDRDIYGYTFGSGTRLTVV.

The chain couples TRBV25-1 to TRBJ2-3; TCRdb's D call of TRBD2 is untestable without DNA. Germline CDR1 reads MGHDK; CDR2 reads SYGVNS. This CDR3 region has 14 residues. The CDR3 here is CASSQRESTDTQYF.

V and J are TRBV15 and TRBJ1-2; TCRdb calls TRBD1, which cannot be checked without DNA. The CDR3 is made up of 14 amino acids. The germline CDR1 and CDR2 sequences are LNHNV and YYDKDF (reference sequence). CDR3: CATSRAGQEYGYTF. The full variable domain, rest sourced from reference TRBV15 and TRBJ1-2, is DAMVIQNPRYQVTQFGKPVTLSCSQTLNHNVMYWYQQKSSQAPKLLFHYYDKDFNNEADTPDNFQSRRPNTSFCFLDIRSPGLGDTAMYLCATSRAGQEYGYTFGSGTRLTVV.

The chain has TRBV2 and TRBJ2-3; TCRdb's assignment of TRBD1 cannot be checked, as there is no DNA. This CDR3 has 16 amino acids. From germline, CDR1 is SNHLY and CDR2 FYNNEI. CDR3: CASSEAGTDPTDTQYF.

This chain joins TRBV7-8 and TRBJ1-1; TCRdb's D call of TRBD1 is untestable without DNA. Germline CDR1 SGHVS, CDR2 FQNEAQ. This CDR3 is 13 amino acids long. This chain's CDR3 is CASSLTGSTEAFF.

V is TRBV28 and J is TRBJ1-1. This CDR3 region has 13 residues. The germline V gene encodes CDR1 MDHEN and CDR2 SYDVKM. CDR3 loop: CASSFLQEVEAFF. Full variable domain (missing parts from reference TRBV28 and TRBJ1-1): DVKVTQSSRYLVKRTGEKVFLECVQDMDHENMFWYRQDPGLGLRLIYFSYDVKMKEKGDIPEGYSVSREKKERFSLILESASTNQTSMYLCASSFLQEVEAFFGQGTRLTVV.

The V and J genes are TRBV7-2 and TRBJ1-6; TCRdb gives TRBD1 as the D gene, but with no DNA this cannot be confirmed. The germline gives CDR1 SGHTA, CDR2 FQGNSA. The CDR3 extends over 14 amino acids. CDR3 loop: CASSSAPGSSPLHF. The whole variable domain, filled in from reference TRBV7-2 and TRBJ1-6, reads GAGVSQSPSNKVTEKGKDVELRCDPISGHTALYWYRQSLGQGLEFLIYFQGNSAPDKSGLPSDRFSAERTGGSVSTLTIQRTQQEDSAVYLCASSSAPGSSPLHFGNGTRLTVT.

V and J are TRBV6-6 and TRBJ2-7; the TCRdb call, TRBD1, lacks DNA for checking. CDR1 and CDR2 (germline): MNHNY, SVGAGI (reference sequence). The CDR3 extends over 14 amino acids. The CDR3 sequence is CASSYEDRGDEQYF.

The CDR3 spells CASNPGTRAFF. The J gene is TRBJ1-1, the V gene TRBV28; TCRdb calls TRBD1, which cannot be checked without DNA. Germline assignment: CDR1 MDHEN and CDR2 SYDVKM. The CDR3 is made up of 11 amino acids.

V and J are TRBV12-3 or TRBV12-4 and TRBJ2-5; lacking DNA, the TRBD2 call made by TCRdb goes unchecked. The CDR3 contains 17 residues. The CDR3 protein is CASSFHAAREGEETQYF.

V gene TRBV7-2 combines with J gene TRBJ2-5; TCRdb selects TRBD1, and the lack of DNA leaves this call unchecked. CDR1 is SGHTA, CDR2 FQGNSA, per germline. The CDR3 is 15 residues long. CDR3 sequence: CASSLQGGNQETQYF.

The chain links TRBV10-3 to TRBJ2-6. CDR3 length equals 13 residues. Germline loops: CDR1 ENHRY, CDR2 SYGVKD. CDR3 region: CAIGSSGANVLTF.

The genes are TRBV7-9 and TRBJ2-5. Germline CDR1 is SEHNR and CDR2 is FQNEAQ (reference sequence). The length of the CDR3 is 13 residues. CDR3 amino acids: CASSQLWEETQYF.

The rearrangement uses TRBV20-1 and TRBJ1-1. The germline V gene encodes CDR1 DFQATT and CDR2 SNEGSKA (reference sequence). The CDR3 has 13 amino acids. The CDR3 sequence is CSARFSRTTEAFF.

The V call is TRBV4-2, the J call TRBJ1-5. This CDR3 comprises 14 residues. Germline CDR1 and CDR2: LGHNA and YNFKEQ. CDR3 region: CASSQDRRKQPQHF.

V usage is TRBV5-1 and J usage is TRBJ2-7; TCRdb names TRBD1, which stays unverified in the absence of DNA. Per germline, CDR1 SGHRS and CDR2 YFSETQ. The CDR3 totals 14 residues. The CDR3 here is CASSSGRGPHEQYF.

The V gene is TRBV12-3 or TRBV12-4, the J gene TRBJ1-2; without DNA, the TCRdb call of TRBD1 cannot be checked. The CDR3 has 15 amino acids. The CDR3 sequence is CASSSLFRTGESYTF.

V is TRBV27 and J is TRBJ1-2; the D gene TCRdb calls, TRBD1, cannot be checked with no DNA. The CDR3 runs 16 residues. Per germline, CDR1 MNHEY and CDR2 SMNVEV (reference sequence). The CDR3 here is CASSGLGTGGSYGYTF.

CDR3 residues: CASRRTSGGLNYNEQFF. The J gene is TRBJ2-1, the V gene TRBV6-1; as DNA is missing, the TRBD2 call by TCRdb cannot be tested. The V gene's germline CDR1 is MNHNS and CDR2 SASEGT. The CDR3 runs 17 residues.

The chain carries TRBV10-3 and TRBJ2-7; TCRdb names TRBD1, which stays unverified in the absence of DNA. The CDR3 runs 13 residues. Germline CDR1 ENHRY, CDR2 SYGVKD. The CDR3 sequence: CAINRDSSYEQYF.

This rearrangement joins TRBV18 to TRBJ1-1; as DNA is missing, the TRBD1 call by TCRdb cannot be tested. Germline CDR1 reads KGHSH; CDR2 reads LQKENI. CDR3 length equals 14 residues. The chain's CDR3 is CASSPTTRETEAFF.

The chain has TRBV20-1 and TRBJ2-1; checking the TCRdb D call of TRBD2 is not possible without DNA. The CDR3 has 15 residues. Germline CDR1 reads DFQATT; CDR2 reads SNEGSKA (reference sequence). The chain's CDR3 is CSARGLAGVFNEQFF.

V gene TRBV5-1 combines with J gene TRBJ2-7; the D call of TRBD1 rests on TCRdb alone, since no DNA is present to check it. The V gene's germline CDR1 is SGHRS and CDR2 YFSETQ. The CDR3 covers 15 residues. The CDR3 is CASSFSTGTTYEQYF.

The genes are TRBV7-2 and TRBJ1-2. From germline, CDR1 is SGHTA and CDR2 FQGNSA. The CDR3 totals 13 residues. The CDR3 here is CASSLVNNYGYTF.

The chain combines TRBV4-1 with TRBJ1-2; TCRdb's D call, TRBD1, is unchecked because there is no DNA. Germline CDR1 and CDR2: MGHRA and YSYEKL. The CDR3 has 13 amino acids. The CDR3 here is CASSRTGGSGYTF.

The rearrangement uses TRBV5-1 and TRBJ2-2; TCRdb's D call of TRBD1 is untestable without DNA. Per germline, CDR1 SGHRS and CDR2 YFSETQ. This CDR3 has 15 amino acids. The CDR3 protein is CASGPGGANTGELFF. Together with reference TRBV5-1 and TRBJ2-2, the CDR3 gives the full variable domain: KAGVTQTPRYLIKTRGQQVTLSCSPISGHRSVSWYQQTPGQGLQFLFEYFSETQRNKGNFPGRFSGRQFSNSRSEMNVSTLELGDSALYLCASGPGGANTGELFFGEGSRLTVL.

The chain combines TRBV5-6 with TRBJ1-3. Germline lookup yields CDR1 SGHDT and CDR2 YYEEEE. The CDR3 is made up of 15 amino acids. CDR3 residues: CASSLDPQGGNTIYF. The full variable domain, with the rest looked up from reference TRBV5-6 and TRBJ1-3, is DAGVTQSPTHLIKTRGQQVTLRCSPKSGHDTVSWYQQALGQGPQFIFQYYEEEERQRGNFPDRFSGHQFPNYSSELNVNALLLGDSALYLCASSLDPQGGNTIYFGEGSWLTVV.